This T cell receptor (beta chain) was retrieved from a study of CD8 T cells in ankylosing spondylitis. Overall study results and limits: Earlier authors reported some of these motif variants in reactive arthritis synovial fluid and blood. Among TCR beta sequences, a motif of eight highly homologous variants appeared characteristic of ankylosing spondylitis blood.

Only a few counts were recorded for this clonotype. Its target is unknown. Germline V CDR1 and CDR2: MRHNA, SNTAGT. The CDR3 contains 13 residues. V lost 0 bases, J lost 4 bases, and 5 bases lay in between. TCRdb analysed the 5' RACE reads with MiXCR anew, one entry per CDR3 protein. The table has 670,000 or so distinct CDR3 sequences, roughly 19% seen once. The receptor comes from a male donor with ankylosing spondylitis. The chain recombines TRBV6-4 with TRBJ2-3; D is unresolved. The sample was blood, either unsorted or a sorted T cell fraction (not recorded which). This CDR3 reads CASSDSSPDTQYF. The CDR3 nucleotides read TGTGCCAGCAGTGACTCGAGCCCAGATACGCAGTATTTT.